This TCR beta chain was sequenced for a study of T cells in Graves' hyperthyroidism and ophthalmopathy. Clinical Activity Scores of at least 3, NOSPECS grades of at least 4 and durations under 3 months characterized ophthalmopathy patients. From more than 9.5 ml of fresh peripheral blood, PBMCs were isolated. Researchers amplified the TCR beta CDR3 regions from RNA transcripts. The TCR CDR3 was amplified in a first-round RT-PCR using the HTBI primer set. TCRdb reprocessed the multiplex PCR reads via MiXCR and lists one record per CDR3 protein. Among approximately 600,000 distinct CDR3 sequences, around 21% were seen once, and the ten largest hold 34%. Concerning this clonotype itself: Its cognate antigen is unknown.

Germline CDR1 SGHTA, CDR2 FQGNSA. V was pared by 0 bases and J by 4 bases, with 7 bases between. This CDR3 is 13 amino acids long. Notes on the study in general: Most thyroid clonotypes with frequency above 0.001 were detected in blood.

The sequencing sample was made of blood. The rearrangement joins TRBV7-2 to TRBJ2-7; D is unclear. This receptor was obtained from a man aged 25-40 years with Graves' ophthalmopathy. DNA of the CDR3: TGTGCCAGCAGCTTAGCTGGCCTATACGAGCAGTACTTC. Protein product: CASSLAGLYEQYF.